The entry that follows covers one T cell receptor beta chain sequence. Breast cancer patients provided tissue from their axillary draining lymph nodes. This sample is part of a study of breast tumors, draining lymph nodes, adjacent tissues. MiXCR, applied by TCRdb to the multiplex PCR reads, yields one record per CDR3 protein. The sample records 150,000 or so distinct CDR3 sequences, roughly a third being singletons. The germline CDR1 and CDR2 sequences are SGHDT and YYEEEE. The CDR3 covers 15 residues. Trimming at V came to 2 bases and at J to 0 bases, leaving 2 bases not matched to a gene. The sequencing input was axillary lymph node tissue. This chain links TRBV5-6 with TRBJ2-3; the match to TRBD1 covers 8 bases. This clonotype originated in a female donor with breast cancer. Some clones in this sample may be carry-over from other donors' samples. CDR3 in amino acids: CASSFQGASTDTQYF. The DNA for the CDR3 is TGTGCCAGCAGCTTTCAGGGGGCGAGCACAGATACGCAGTATTTT.